This T cell receptor (beta chain) was sequenced for a study of cytomegalovirus exposure and HLA in healthy donors. Looking at the study overall: A previous analysis identified more than 100 million unique TCR beta sequences derived from 180 million or so T cells.

J lost 8 bases, V lost 7 bases, and 10 bases had no gene match. Germline assignment: CDR1 MDHEN and CDR2 SYDVKM. The CDR3 consists of 13 residues. Note on this clone: Its specificity is not known.

PCR employed 60 Vbeta and 13 Jbeta primers. Clones were read by immunoSEQ multiplex PCR, and TCRdb kept only the in-frame ones, dropping some. This sample has 130,000 or so clones, with about 76% found just once. Study findings and constraints: Across HLA loci, a later analysis found differing TCR association rates, with DRB1 most and HLA-C fewest. It was approximately 170 TCR beta chains that were listed as cytomegalovirus-associated.

Sequenced sample: PBMCs. The sequence was collected from a woman between 35 and 50 years old in good health and CMV-seronegative. The genes are TRBV28 and TRBJ1-1; 7 positions agree with TRBD1. The CDR3 is CASTYWDSKEAFF. The CDR3 DNA sequence: TGTGCCAGCACCTATTGGGACAGCAAAGAAGCTTTCTTT.